These T cell receptor beta chains were read from a single sample in a study of T cells after yellow fever vaccination. From the 5' RACE reads, TCRdb called clonotypes with MiXCR, one entry per CDR3 protein. The table has approximately 330,000 distinct CDR3 sequences, 4.1% seen once; the top ten hold 20% to 25%. Sample: PBMCs, taken 5 days after the yellow fever booster vaccination. Source of these receptors: a man aged 18 to 30 who received the YFV17D yellow fever vaccine. The CDR3 runs from the conserved cysteine through the conserved F or W. Fields, in order: V gene, J gene, D gene, clone size, CDR3 protein, CDR3 DNA. D genes are given only for firm matches. Rows give clone size only sometimes, using once, few, many, or a class for an expanded clone.

TRBV5-1	TRBJ1-1	.	many	CASSLAALMNTEAFF	TGCGCCAGCAGCTTGGCGGCTTTAATGAACACTGAAGCTTTCTTT
TRBV20-1	TRBJ1-1	.	many	CRVGLENTEAFF	TGCAGAGTTGGACTTGAGAACACTGAAGCTTTCTTT
TRBV7-9	TRBJ1-2	.	few	CASSLWTSYGYTF	TGTGCCAGCAGCTTATGGACATCGTATGGCTACACCTTC
TRBV11-2	TRBJ1-3	.	many	CASSPVAGTIYF	TGTGCCAGCAGCCCCGTCGCGGGCACCATATATTTT
TRBV30	TRBJ2-2	.	.	CAWNLGLGELFF	TGTGCCTGGAACCTCGGTCTCGGGGAGCTGTTTTTT
TRBV7-2	TRBJ2-3	.	few	CASSFQETDTQYF	TGTGCCAGCAGCTTCCAGGAGACAGATACGCAGTATTTT
TRBV10-3	TRBJ2-5	.	.	CAISNPLETQYF	TGTGCCATCAGTAACCCTCTGGAGACCCAGTACTTC
TRBV24-1	TRBJ2-1	.	many	CATSDLGGYLFF	TGTGCCACCAGTGATTTGGGGGGCTATCTGTTCTTC
TRBV4-1	TRBJ2-5	.	.	CASSQGRAPLETQYF	TGCGCCAGCAGCCAAGGCAGGGCGCCTCTCGAGACCCAGTACTTC
TRBV5-1	TRBJ1-1	.	few	CASAGGPGTEAFF	TGCGCCAGCGCCGGGGGTCCGGGCACTGAAGCTTTCTTT
TRBV6-2/TRBV6-3	TRBJ2-2	.	few	CASSYEGGTGSSGELFF	TGTGCCAGCAGTTATGAGGGCGGGACCGGGAGTTCCGGGGAGCTGTTTTTT
TRBV4-3	TRBJ1-4	.	.	CASSQDSGLGNNEKLFF	TGCGCCAGCAGCCAAGATAGCGGTCTCGGGAATAATGAAAAACTGTTTTTT
TRBV7-2	TRBJ2-3	.	few	CASRPVGEDTQYF	TGTGCCAGCAGACCCGTAGGCGAGGATACGCAGTATTTT
TRBV20-1	TRBJ2-3	.	.	CSASGRGTDTQYF	TGCAGTGCTAGCGGCCGGGGCACAGATACGCAGTATTTT
TRBV5-1	TRBJ2-3	.	few	CASSLGGPASTDTQYF	TGCGCCAGCAGCTTGGGTGGCCCAGCTAGCACAGATACGCAGTATTTT
TRBV4-3	TRBJ2-5	TRBD2	many	CASSQGGPSGGLVQTQYF	TGCGCCAGCAGCCAGGGGGGCCCTAGCGGGGGATTGGTGCAGACCCAGTACTTC
TRBV3-1	TRBJ2-1	.	many	CASSQEFSNGGRNEQFF	TGTGCCAGCAGCCAAGAGTTCAGTAACGGGGGAAGGAATGAGCAGTTCTTC
TRBV7-8	TRBJ1-3	TRBD1	few	CASSLGGQGASGRYF	TGTGCCAGCAGCTTAGGGGGACAGGGGGCGTCTGGGAGATATTTT
TRBV27	TRBJ2-6	.	.	CASTYRSSSSGANVLTF	TGTGCCAGCACCTATAGGAGTTCCTCCTCTGGGGCCAACGTCCTGACTTTC
TRBV4-1	TRBJ1-1	.	.	CASSHPTGWDTEAFF	TGCGCCAGCAGCCACCCAACAGGGTGGGACACTGAAGCTTTCTTT
TRBV12-3/TRBV12-4	TRBJ2-5	.	.	CASSFTVRETQYF	TGTGCCAGCAGTTTTACCGTCCGGGAGACCCAGTACTTC
TRBV20-1	TRBJ2-7	.	many	CSARSPDGAYEQYF	TGCAGTGCCAGAAGCCCTGATGGGGCCTACGAGCAGTACTTC